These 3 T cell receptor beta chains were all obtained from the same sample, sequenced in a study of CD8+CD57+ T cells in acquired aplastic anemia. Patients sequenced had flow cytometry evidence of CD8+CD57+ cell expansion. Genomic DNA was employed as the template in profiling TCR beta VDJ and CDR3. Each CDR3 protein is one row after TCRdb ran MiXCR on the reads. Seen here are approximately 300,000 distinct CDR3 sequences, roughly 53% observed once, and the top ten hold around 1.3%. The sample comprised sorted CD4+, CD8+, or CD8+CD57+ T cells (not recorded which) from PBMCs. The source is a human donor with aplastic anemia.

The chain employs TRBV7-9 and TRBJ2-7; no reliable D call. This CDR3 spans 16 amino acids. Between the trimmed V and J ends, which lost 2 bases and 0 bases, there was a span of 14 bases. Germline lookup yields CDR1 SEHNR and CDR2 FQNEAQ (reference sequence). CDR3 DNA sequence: TGTGCCAGCAGCTTAAGTCTAACGCAGAGCTCCTACGAGCAGTACTTC. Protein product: CASSLSLTQSSYEQYF.

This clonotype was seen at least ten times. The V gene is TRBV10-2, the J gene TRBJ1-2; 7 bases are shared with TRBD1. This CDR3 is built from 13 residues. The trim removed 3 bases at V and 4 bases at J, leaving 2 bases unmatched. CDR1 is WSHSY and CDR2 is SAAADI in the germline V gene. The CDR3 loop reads CASSEGTAYGYTF. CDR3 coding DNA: TGCGCCAGCAGTGAAGGGACAGCCTATGGCTACACCTTC.

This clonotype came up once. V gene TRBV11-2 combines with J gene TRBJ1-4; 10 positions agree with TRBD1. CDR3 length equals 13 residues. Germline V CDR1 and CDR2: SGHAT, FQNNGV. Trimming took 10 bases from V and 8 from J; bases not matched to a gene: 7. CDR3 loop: CATKTGGAEKLFF. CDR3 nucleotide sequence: TGTGCCACCAAGACAGGGGGCGCGGAAAAACTGTTTTTT.